A selection of T cell receptor beta chains follows, all from one sample in a study of blood T cells in healthy people across ages. TCRdb re-called the 5' RACE reads with MiXCR, one entry per CDR3 protein. Of about 1.5 million distinct CDR3 sequences listed, about 45% are singletons. The sequencing sample was made of blood. These receptors were collected from a woman between 18 and 30 years old in good health. The CDR3 runs from the conserved cysteine through the conserved F or W. D genes are given only for firm matches. Some rows mark clone size as missing; the rest say once, few, many or name a class of expanded clone.

NA | once | TRBJ2-3 | TRBV27 | CASSRGPVPDTQYF | TGTGCCAGCAGTCGAGGGCCGGTTCCAGATACGCAGTATTTT
TRBD2 | few | TRBJ2-1 | TRBV20-1 | CSAPPGSGEYNEQFF | TGCAGTGCTCCCCCGGGGAGCGGGGAATACAATGAGCAGTTCTTC
NA | NA | TRBJ1-5 | TRBV5-1 | CASSFITGSDQPQHF | TGCGCCAGCAGCTTTATAACGGGGTCCGATCAGCCCCAGCATTTT
NA | NA | TRBJ2-5 | TRBV12-3/TRBV12-4 | CASILFGAPETQYF | TGTGCCAGCATTTTATTCGGAGCTCCAGAGACCCAGTACTTC
NA | few | TRBJ1-1 | TRBV7-9 | CASSSPRGTVNTEAFF | TGTGCCAGCAGCTCCCCCAGGGGCACAGTGAACACTGAAGCTTTCTTT
NA | NA | TRBJ1-1 | TRBV6-2/TRBV6-3 | CASSYRRTESSSLNTEAFF | TGTGCCAGCAGTTACAGACGGACGGAATCTTCGTCACTGAACACTGAAGCTTTCTTT
TRBD1 | NA | TRBJ1-2 | TRBV6-2/TRBV6-3 | CASSLLGTEDYGYTF | TGTGCCAGCAGTTTACTCGGGACAGAAGACTATGGCTACACCTTC
NA | NA | TRBJ2-3 | TRBV6-1 | CASSELGRAGTQYF | TGTGCCAGCAGTGAATTGGGCAGAGCAGGTACGCAGTATTTT
NA | NA | TRBJ2-1 | TRBV5-1 | CASSLGQGSFNEQFF | TGCGCCAGCAGCTTGGGTCAGGGAAGTTTCAATGAGCAGTTCTTC
TRBD1 | NA | TRBJ2-7 | TRBV27 | CASKGTGRPGHYEQYF | TGTGCCAGCAAAGGGACAGGCCGCCCGGGGCACTACGAGCAGTACTTC
NA | many | TRBJ2-7 | TRBV6-2/TRBV6-3 | CASSLLSGTYEQYF | TGTGCCAGCAGCCTACTTAGCGGAACCTACGAGCAGTACTTC
NA | NA | TRBJ1-5 | TRBV28 | CASSLNSHDNQPQHF | TGTGCCAGCAGTTTAAACAGCCATGACAATCAGCCCCAGCATTTT
TRBD1 | NA | TRBJ2-7 | TRBV7-9 | CASSSDRGKQYF | TGTGCCAGCAGCTCGGACAGGGGAAAGCAGTACTTC
TRBD2 | once | TRBJ2-7 | TRBV6-2/TRBV6-3 | CASSYGPGGPRNEQYF | TGTGCCAGCAGTTACGGGCCGGGGGGGCCGAGGAATGAGCAGTACTTC
NA | few | TRBJ2-7 | TRBV7-2 | CASSNTSPRGKALYSYEQYF | TGTGCCAGCAGCAATACCTCGCCGAGAGGGAAGGCTTTATACTCCTACGAGCAGTACTTC
NA | NA | TRBJ2-7 | TRBV9 | CASSDGGDSYEQYF | TGTGCCAGCAGCGACGGGGGAGACAGCTACGAGCAGTACTTC
NA | few | TRBJ2-5 | TRBV2 | CASSDRSSYNEQYF | TGTGCCAGCAGTGACAGGAGTTCCTACAATGAGCAGTACTTC
NA | NA | TRBJ2-3 | TRBV5-8 | CASRSNWDTDTQYF | TGTGCCAGCAGGTCGAACTGGGACACAGATACGCAGTATTTT
NA | NA | TRBJ2-2 | TRBV6-6 | CASRHLGQNTGELFF | TGTGCCAGCAGGCACCTCGGACAGAACACCGGGGAGCTGTTTTTT
NA | NA | TRBJ2-4 | TRBV7-2 | CASSRQGIGYYNEQYF | TGTGCCAGCAGCAGGCAGGGAATAGGATACTACAATGAGCAGTACTTC
TRBD2 | many | TRBJ2-3 | TRBV5-1 | CASSLGIAGGTDTQYF | TGTGCCAGCAGCTTAGGGATAGCGGGGGGCACAGATACGCAGTATTTT
TRBD1 | few | TRBJ1-2 | TRBV7-2 | CASSPNRGRAYGYTF | TGTGCCAGCAGCCCGAACAGGGGCAGGGCTTATGGCTACACCTTC
NA | many | TRBJ2-2 | TRBV4-2 | CASSQGGELFF | TGTGCCAGCAGCCAGGGGGGGGAGCTGTTTTTT
TRBD2 | NA | TRBJ2-1 | TRBV29-1 | CSAYSGSDSYNEQFF | TGCAGCGCGTATAGCGGGAGTGATTCCTACAATGAGCAGTTCTTC
NA | NA | TRBJ1-4 | TRBV5-1 | CASSLGLGVGEKLFF | TGCGCCAGCAGCTTGGGTTTGGGGGTCGGTGAAAAACTGTTTTTT
NA | few | TRBJ1-2 | TRBV29-1 | CSVENYGYTF | TGCAGCGTTGAGAACTATGGCTACACCTTC
NA | NA | TRBJ1-1 | TRBV20-1 | CSATLGAGLYTEAFF | TGCAGTGCTACATTGGGCGCCGGGCTGTACACTGAAGCTTTCTTT
NA | NA | TRBJ2-7 | TRBV6-2/TRBV6-3 | CASSYYWGDPTSHEQYF | TGTGCCAGCAGTTACTATTGGGGCGATCCCACTTCCCACGAGCAGTACTTC
TRBD1 | NA | TRBJ2-3 | TRBV6-6 | CASTAGTGIPDMQYF | TGTGCCAGCACCGCAGGGACAGGGATCCCAGATATGCAGTATTTT
NA | NA | TRBJ2-2 | TRBV7-8 | CASSLALGVTGELFF | TGTGCCAGCAGCTTAGCGCTCGGGGTGACCGGGGAGCTGTTTTTT